This record covers a single T cell receptor beta chain. From germline, CDR1 is MNHEY and CDR2 SVGAGI. J gave up 2 bases and V 2 bases, and 6 bases lay outside the gene matches. The CDR3 is 16 residues long. Profiling relied on immunoSEQ multiplex PCR, and the TCRdb table lists in-frame clones only, not all of them. The table records more than 80,000 clones, 95% of them present only once. This sample was included in a study of technical replicates of blood from several donors. The genes are TRBV6-5 and TRBJ2-7; 10 nucleotides line up with TRBD2. The sequence came from a human donor in good health. Sequencing was performed on T cells isolated from PBMCs. The DNA of the CDR3 is TGTGCCAGCAGTTACGCTGTACTAGCGGGACCCTACGAGCAGTACTTC. It translates to CASSYAVLAGPYEQYF.